Presented here are 21 T cell receptor beta chains from one specimen sequenced in a study of T cell responses to AZD1222 COVID-19 vaccine. TCRdb's table, derived via immunoSEQ multiplex PCR, lists solely in-frame clones and lacks some. The sample lists some 78,000 clones; 83% were seen once. The sequencing here drew on peripheral blood, taken 28 days after the second AZD1222 dose. The receptors were gathered from an adult who received the AZD1222 COVID-19 vaccine.

Sample share makes this clone medium-sized. The chain links TRBV5-5 to TRBJ2-7; weak D call: TRBD1 (5 bases). The CDR3 length is 14 residues. The V end lost 0 bases, the J end lost 3 bases, and 10 bases lay between the germline ends. Germline V gives CDR1 SGHKS, CDR2 YYEKEE (reference sequence). CDR3 in DNA: TGTGCCAGCAGCTTGGAACAGGCCATCTACGAGCAGTACTTC. Amino acids: CASSLEQAIYEQYF.

This clone occurred once. The gene calls are TRBV21-1 and TRBJ1-2; TRBD1 is the table's D call and was not checked against the DNA. TRBV21-1 is assigned pseudogene status. The CDR3 sequence is 18 residues long. The CDR3: CASNRKTRDRVKWYGYTF. CDR3 coding DNA: TGTGCCAGCAACCGCAAAACCCGGGACAGGGTTAAGTGGTATGGCTACACCTTC.

The gene calls are TRBV5-1 and TRBJ2-1, with D maybe TRBD2 (6 bases). V shed 0 bases and J shed 8 bases, with 24 bases lying between them. CDR3 length: 18 residues. Germline CDR1 reads SGHRS; CDR2 reads YFSETQ. Written as DNA, the CDR3 is TGCGCCAGCAGCTTGGTTAAATATCTACGGGGGAGTAGCGATGAGCAGTTCTTC. Its translation: CASSLVKYLRGSSDEQFF.

The chain has TRBV11-2 and TRBJ1-1; possible D gene TRBD1, 5 bases. The CDR3 runs to 14 residues. Germline V CDR1 and CDR2: SGHAT, FQNNGV. V lost 1 base, J lost 6 bases, and 12 bases lay in between. The CDR3: CASSLVGGGAEAFF. The CDR3 DNA reads as TGTGCCAGCAGCTTAGTTGGGGGAGGAGCTGAAGCTTTCTTT.

This chain links TRBV28 with TRBJ1-4, with 8 bases matching TRBD1. The CDR3 has 15 residues. Germline CDR1 is MDHEN and CDR2 is SYDVKM. The J segment lost 4 bases and the V segment lost 1 base, leaving 2 bases of the junction unmatched. CDR3 protein: CASSLSGGLNEKLFF. CDR3 DNA: TGTGCCAGCAGTTTATCAGGGGGCCTTAATGAAAAACTGTTTTTT.

This clone has just one count. V is TRBV27 and J is TRBJ1-1; 9 bases agree with TRBD1. Trimming removed 5 bases from V and 4 bases from J; junction bases left unmatched: 14. The CDR3 is made up of 17 amino acids. Germline values: CDR1 MNHEY, CDR2 SMNVEV (reference sequence). CDR3 sequence: CASSLSRTGATTTEAFF. The DNA for the CDR3 is TGTGCCAGCAGTCTCTCTAGGACAGGGGCGACTACCACTGAAGCTTTCTTT.

J is TRBJ1-1 and V is TRBV12-5; D is uncertain. Germline lookup yields CDR1 LGHNT and CDR2 FRNRAP. This CDR3 has 13 amino acids. The V gene lost 6 bases and the J gene lost 1 base, with 9 bases spanning the gap. CDR3 amino acids: CASGRTPNTEAFF. CDR3 sequence (DNA): TGTGCTAGTGGACGAACACCGAACACTGAAGCTTTCTTT.

This chain connects TRBV2 to TRBJ2-7; D unresolved. CDR3 length: 11 amino acids. The germline V gene has CDR1 SNHLY and CDR2 FYNNEI. Trimming removed 5 bases at V and 6 bases at J, with 8 bases between. Here the CDR3 reads CASSPAFEQYF. CDR3 DNA: TGTGCCAGCAGTCCCGCTTTCGAGCAGTACTTC.

The CDR3 protein is CASSGRGWPNEKLFF. CDR3 in DNA: TGTGCCAGCAGTGGAAGGGGTTGGCCTAATGAAAAACTGTTTTTT. The rearrangement uses TRBV6-4 and TRBJ1-4, with TRBD1 as a possible D gene (5 bases). V lost 4 bases and J 3 bases, leaving 12 bases between the germline ends. CDR3 size: 15 residues. Germline-derived CDR1 and CDR2 are MRHNA and SNTAGT.

The chain recombines TRBV6-2 or TRBV6-3 with TRBJ1-1, with D perhaps matching TRBD1 (6 bases). The CDR3 has 18 residues. Trimming stripped 2 bases from V and 7 bases from J, with 26 bases between. The V gene's germline CDR1 is MNHEY and CDR2 SVGEGT. The CDR3 sequence is CASSYDLAGGALRDEAFF. The CDR3 DNA is TGTGCCAGCAGTTACGATCTGGCCGGGGGCGCTTTAAGGGATGAAGCTTTCTTT.

V is TRBV28 and J is TRBJ2-3, with TRBD1 matching over 7 bases. This CDR3 is 15 amino acids long. Per germline, CDR1 MDHEN and CDR2 SYDVKM. The V gene end was trimmed by 4 bases and the J gene end by 0 bases; junction bases not matched to a gene: 4. The CDR3 here is CASSSYRGSTDTQYF. CDR3 DNA: TGTGCCAGCAGTTCATACAGGGGTAGCACAGATACGCAGTATTTT.

This clone is medium-sized. V usage is TRBV2 and J usage is TRBJ2-7; no clear D gene. The CDR3 covers 13 residues. The germline V gene has CDR1 SNHLY and CDR2 FYNNEI. Trimming cost V 3 bases and J 7 bases, with 13 bases left between them. CDR3 region: CASSDSRVGEQYF. In nucleotides, the CDR3 is TGTGCCAGCAGTGATAGTAGGGTTGGAGAGCAGTACTTC.

The rearrangement uses TRBV5-4 and TRBJ2-7; 13 nucleotides line up with TRBD2. V shed 4 bases, J shed 2 bases, and the junction held 3 bases outside the gene matches. Germline V gene lookup returns CDR1 SGHNT and CDR2 YYREEE (reference sequence). The CDR3 consists of 15 residues. CDR3 sequence (DNA): TGTGCCAGCAGCCCAACTAGCGGGAGGGCCTACGAGCAGTACTTC. Protein sequence: CASSPTSGRAYEQYF.

The chain recombines TRBV27 with TRBJ2-1, with 9 bases aligning to TRBD2. This CDR3 has 17 residues. Germline V lookup: CDR1 MNHEY, CDR2 SMNVEV (reference sequence). V lost 4 bases and J lost 5; bases outside the gene matches: 12. This chain's CDR3 is CASSSAMGLAFNNEQFF. DNA of the CDR3: TGTGCCAGCAGTTCCGCTATGGGACTAGCCTTTAACAATGAGCAGTTCTTC.

CDR3 loop: CASSLRRGHNQPQHF. CDR3 bases: TGTGCCAGCAGCTTAAGGAGAGGACACAATCAGCCCCAGCATTTT. The genes are TRBV5-6 and TRBJ1-5; a weak D match, TRBD1 (5 bases). V dropped 2 bases and J dropped 3 bases, with 12 bases sitting between them. This CDR3 has 15 residues. From germline, CDR1 is SGHDT and CDR2 YYEEEE.

The J gene is TRBJ2-5, the V gene TRBV30; D call uncertain. This CDR3 region has 10 residues. Trimming took 5 bases from V and 4 from J, leaving 5 bases between them. Germline loops: CDR1 GTSNPN, CDR2 SVGIG (reference sequence). CDR3 amino acids: CAWELETQYF. The CDR3 DNA is TGTGCCTGGGAATTAGAGACCCAGTACTTC.

This clone was counted a single time. The V call is TRBV9, the J call TRBJ1-2; D perhaps matches TRBD1 (5 bases). Germline V CDR1 and CDR2: SGDLS, YYNGEE. The CDR3 length is 16 residues. Trimming left V 0 bases short and J 0 bases short, with 12 bases between. The CDR3 DNA reads as TGTGCCAGCAGCGTAGAGGGCGACAGCGCTAACTATGGCTACACCTTC. This encodes CASSVEGDSANYGYTF.

The rearrangement uses TRBV12-3 or TRBV12-4 and TRBJ1-2; 7 nucleotides agree with TRBD1. The ends lost 5 bases at V and 12 bases at J; junction bases unmatched: 12. The CDR3 is made up of 13 amino acids. The CDR3 reads CASSHYRDSLHTF. CDR3 coding DNA: TGTGCCAGCAGTCATTACCGGGACAGCCTACACACCTTC.

The rearrangement joins TRBV19 to TRBJ2-5; no clear D. This CDR3 region has 13 residues. Germline loops: CDR1 LNHDA, CDR2 SQIVND (reference sequence). V gave up 2 bases and J gave up 5 bases, with 9 bases separating them. The CDR3: CASSIPPSETQYF. In DNA, the CDR3 is TGTGCCAGTAGTATACCCCCGTCGGAGACCCAGTACTTC.

This chain joins TRBV19 and TRBJ2-1, with 11 nucleotides matching TRBD2. V shed 7 bases and J 2 bases; nucleotides not matched to a gene: 7. The CDR3 covers 16 residues. Germline CDR1 and CDR2: LNHDA and SQIVND (reference sequence). The CDR3 region is CASTPLAGEPYNEQFF. CDR3 DNA: TGTGCCAGTACCCCACTAGCGGGAGAACCCTACAATGAGCAGTTCTTC. The whole variable domain, filled in from reference TRBV19 and TRBJ2-1, reads DGGITQSPKYLFRKEGQNVTLSCEQNLNHDAMYWYRQDPGQGLRLIYYSQIVNDFQKGDIAEGYSVSREKKESFPLTVTSAQKNPTAFYLCASTPLAGEPYNEQFFGPGTRLTVL.

This clone was seen a few times. V usage is TRBV19 and J usage is TRBJ1-1; perhaps TRBD1 as D (5 bases). Germline V gives CDR1 LNHDA, CDR2 SQIVND (reference sequence). The V gene lost 1 base and the J gene lost 0 bases, with 15 bases spanning the gap. This CDR3 has 17 amino acids. The CDR3 bases are TGTGCCAGTAGTATAGGGAGGGCCGCGACAGTGAACACTGAAGCTTTCTTT. It encodes CASSIGRAATVNTEAFF.